The rows below give T cell receptor beta chains drawn from one sample of a study of blood T cell repertoires in COVID-19. Here immunoSEQ multiplex PCR was the method, and the copy in TCRdb shows in-frame clones only, minus some. The profile shows about 97,000 clones, roughly 80% of them singletons. Sequencing used peripheral blood. These receptors were taken from a human donor in a cohort sampled during active COVID-19. Both conserved end residues are part of each CDR3. A D gene is named only where the DNA matches it firmly. Where a row states a size, it is once, few, many or the class of an expanded clone; other rows omit it.

TRBJ1-2 | . | TRBD1 | TRBV2 | TGTGCCAGCAGGGACAGGGCTAACTATGGCTACACCTTC | CASRDRANYGYTF
TRBJ1-2 | . | . | TRBV27 | TGTGCCAGCAGTTTAGGGGGAGGGATCTATGGCTACACCTTC | CASSLGGGIYGYTF
TRBJ1-1 | . | . | TRBV5-1 | TGCGCCAGCAGCCGTAGCGTCCCGCCGAACACTGAAGCTTTCTTT | CASSRSVPPNTEAFF
TRBJ2-7 | . | . | TRBV4-2 | TGTGCCAGCAGCCAAGCGTTCGGGGTAGACTACGAGCAGTACTTC | CASSQAFGVDYEQYF
TRBJ2-3 | . | TRBD2 | TRBV9 | TGTGCCAGCAGCCGCGGGGGGCCATCAGATACGCAGTATTTT | CASSRGGPSDTQYF
TRBJ2-1 | . | TRBD1 | TRBV4-2 | TGTGCCAGTCGGCCGGGACAGGGGAGATTCGGGGAGCAGTTCTTC | CASRPGQGRFGEQFF
TRBJ1-6 | . | . | TRBV16 | TGTGCCAGCAGCCCCCGGGAAGGCACGTATTCACCCCTCCACTTT | CASSPREGTYSPLHF
TRBJ2-5 | . | TRBD1 | TRBV24-1 | TGTGCCACCAGTGGCCTCACAGGGGGGGAGACCCAGTACTTC | CATSGLTGGETQYF
TRBJ2-7 | . | TRBD1 | TRBV5-5 | TGTGCCAGCAGCCGTAACCCGGGACAGGGTTACGAGCAGTACTTC | CASSRNPGQGYEQYF
TRBJ2-7 | . | . | TRBV2 | TGTGCCACCGTCGCGGAGGGTCACCCAAATACTAACTCCTACGAGCAGTACTTC | CATVAEGHPNTNSYEQYF
TRBJ2-6 | . | TRBD1 | TRBV11-3 | TGTGCCAGCAGCACCAGACAGGGATCTGGGGGTGGGGCCAACGTCCTGACTTTC | CASSTRQGSGGGANVLTF
TRBJ2-1 | . | TRBD2 | TRBV24-1 | TGTGCCACCAGTGAACCTACTAGCGGTGTCTACAATGAGCAGTTCTTC | CATSEPTSGVYNEQFF
TRBJ2-3 | . | . | TRBV6-5 | TGTGCCAGCAGTTGGGCCCCAGATACGCAGTATTTT | CASSWAPDTQYF
TRBJ1-6 | many | TRBD1 | TRBV10-3 | TGTGCCATCAGTGAGCGGGACAGGGGCAATTCACCCCTCCACTTT | CAISERDRGNSPLHF
TRBJ1-1 | . | . | TRBV5-1 | TGCGCCAGCAGCAGGGGAGGAACTGAAGCTTTCTTT | CASSRGGTEAFF
TRBJ2-7 | . | . | TRBV2 | TGTGCCAGCAATCGACAGGTTTACGAGCAGTACTTC | CASNRQVYEQYF
TRBJ1-2 | . | . | TRBV6-5 | TGTGCCGGGGCCAAAAACTATGGCTACACCTTC | CAGAKNYGYTF
TRBJ1-4 | once | . | TRBV7-3 | TGTGCCAGCAGCTCACCAGGACAGTATAATGAAAAACTGTTTTTT | CASSSPGQYNEKLFF
TRBJ2-3 | . | . | TRBV30 | TGTGCCTGGAGATCGCGGCAGGAGGGGTCTTCGGATACGCAGTATTTT | CAWRSRQEGSSDTQYF
TRBJ2-6 | . | . | TRBV5-6 | TGTGCCAGCACCCCACAAAGCTCTGGGGCCAACGTCCTGACTTTC | CASTPQSSGANVLTF
TRBJ1-2 | many | TRBD1 | TRBV28 | TGTGCCAGCAGTACCACCTGGGCCAGGGGGTTCGGCTACACCTTC | CASSTTWARGFGYTF
TRBJ1-1 | . | . | TRBV12-3/TRBV12-4 | TGTGCCAGCAGTTCCCCTCCGGCTGAAGCTTTCTTT | CASSSPPAEAFF
TRBJ1-5 | . | . | TRBV11-3 | TGTGCCAGCAGCAAACAGGTAAATCAGCCCCAGCATTTT | CASSKQVNQPQHF
TRBJ1-5 | . | TRBD1 | TRBV5-4 | TGTGCCAGCAGCCTAGACAGGGGGGCTAATCAGCCCCAGCATTTT | CASSLDRGANQPQHF
TRBJ2-5 | . | . | TRBV7-3 | TGTGCCAGCAGCTTAGGGTGGCGGGAGACCCAGTACTTC | CASSLGWRETQYF
TRBJ2-3 | . | . | TRBV7-7 | TGTGCTAGCAGCTTGGGCAGCTTAGGCACAGATACGCAGTATTTT | CASSLGSLGTDTQYF
TRBJ1-1 | . | TRBD1 | TRBV9 | TGTGCCAGCAGCGTGATGATAGGGGGCGGAAACACTGAAGCTTTCTTT | CASSVMIGGGNTEAFF
TRBJ1-1 | . | . | TRBV6-6 | TGTGCCAGCTGGGAGGGCTGGGGTTGGACTGAAGCTTTCTTT | CASWEGWGWTEAFF
TRBJ1-5 | few | . | TRBV3-1/TRBV3-2 | TGTGCCAGCAGCCAAGTGGGGGGGTTCAGCGGGCCCCAGCATTTT | CASSQVGGFSGPQHF
TRBJ1-5 | once | . | TRBV6-1 | TGTGCCAGCAGTGAAGCCAGAAATCAGCCCCAGCATTTT | CASSEARNQPQHF
TRBJ1-4 | . | . | TRBV15 | TGTGCCACCAGCAGAGATCGAGGGCCGCGGGATGAAAAACTGTTTTTT | CATSRDRGPRDEKLFF
TRBJ2-7 | few | . | TRBV4-3 | TGCGCCAGCAGCCAAGGGCTAGCCTCCTACGAGCAGTACTTC | CASSQGLASYEQYF
TRBJ2-5 | . | . | TRBV12-5 | TGTGCTAGTGGTTGGAGGGGGCTTGGAGGAGAGACCCAGTACTTC | CASGWRGLGGETQYF
TRBJ2-7 | . | TRBD1 | TRBV7-9 | TGTGCCAGCAGCTTAGATATTTCGAGGACAGGTCTCCTGTCCTACGAGCAGTACTTC | CASSLDISRTGLLSYEQYF
TRBJ1-1 | . | . | TRBV5-1 | TGCGCCAGCAGCGGGGCAGGGGTCCTTTCGAACACTGAAGCTTTCTTT | CASSGAGVLSNTEAFF
TRBJ2-3 | . | TRBD2 | TRBV29-1 | TGCAGCGTTGAACTAGCGGGGGGCCCAATCACAGATACGCAGTATTTT | CSVELAGGPITDTQYF
TRBJ1-2 | . | . | TRBV15 | TGTGCCACCAGCAGAGATAAAACAGCCTCTAACTATGGCTACACCTTC | CATSRDKTASNYGYTF
TRBJ2-6 | . | TRBD2 | TRBV7-8 | TGTGCCAGCAGCTTGAGCGGGGGCTCTGGGGCCAACGTCCTGACTTTC | CASSLSGGSGANVLTF
TRBJ2-3 | . | TRBD1 | TRBV4-1 | TGCGCCAGCAGCCACCAGGGACAGGGAAGCACAGATACGCAGTATTTT | CASSHQGQGSTDTQYF
TRBJ2-4 | . | . | TRBV18 | TGTGCCAGCTCACCAAACCTACAGACCACAGTAAATGGCCAGTACTTC | CASSPNLQTTVNGQYF
TRBJ1-4 | once | . | TRBV4-1 | TGCGCCAGCAGCCAAGGGGCTCACCTCCCCCCCGGCACTAATGAAAAACTGTTTTTT | CASSQGAHLPPGTNEKLFF
TRBJ2-7 | . | TRBD1 | TRBV7-6 | TGTGCCAGCAGCTTGCAACAGGGGGCTAAGTACGAGCAGTACTTC | CASSLQQGAKYEQYF
TRBJ1-2 | . | . | TRBV27 | TGTGCCAGCAGCTCCACGACGGGGGTATACACCTTC | CASSSTTGVYTF
TRBJ2-3 | . | TRBD2 | TRBV6-1 | TGTGCCAGCAGTGAACGTCGAAGGGCGGGGGGGCCAAATACGCAGTATTTT | CASSERRRAGGPNTQYF
TRBJ1-2 | few | . | TRBV2 | TGTGCCAGCAGTGAATTGGGGTGGGAGGGAGCTGGCTACACCTTC | CASSELGWEGAGYTF
TRBJ2-3 | . | TRBD1 | TRBV30 | TGTGCCTGGAGTGTACAGCAGGGGGCGAATTATTTT | CAWSVQQGANYF
TRBJ2-5 | . | TRBD1 | TRBV6-6 | TGTGCCACCCGGGACAGGGGAGAGACCCAGTACTTC | CATRDRGETQYF
TRBJ2-1 | . | TRBD1 | TRBV7-6 | TGTGCCAGCAGACTGGGACAGGGGACCTACAATGAGCAGTTCTTC | CASRLGQGTYNEQFF
TRBJ2-7 | . | . | TRBV12-5 | TGTGCTAGTGGTTTTAACTACGAGCAGTACTTC | CASGFNYEQYF
TRBJ1-2 | . | . | TRBV5-8 | TGTGCCAGCAGCTTTTCGGGGTACTATGGCTACACCTTC | CASSFSGYYGYTF
TRBJ1-6 | . | TRBD1 | TRBV6-5 | TGTGCCAGCAGTTACCAGGGGGCGGGTTCACCCCTCCACTTT | CASSYQGAGSPLHF
TRBJ1-5 | . | . | TRBV19 | TGTGCCAGTAGTATAGACCACGGGGCAGGGAGGGGGCAGCCCCAGCATTTT | CASSIDHGAGRGQPQHF
TRBJ2-5 | . | . | TRBV7-6 | TGTGCCAGCAGCCCAGACAGGCAAGAGACCCAGTACTTC | CASSPDRQETQYF
TRBJ1-4 | . | . | TRBV4-3 | TGCGCCAGCAGCCAAGGGTTAGGGAGAACTAATGAAAAACTGTTTTTT | CASSQGLGRTNEKLFF
TRBJ1-1 | . | . | TRBV7-2 | TGTGCCAGCAGCGGCCAACAGGGCCGCAACACTGAAGCTTTCTTT | CASSGQQGRNTEAFF
TRBJ2-3 | once | . | TRBV2 | TGTGCCAGCAGTGAAGCGATACCCCGAGGTACGCAGTATTTT | CASSEAIPRGTQYF
TRBJ1-4 | . | . | TRBV5-5 | TGTGCCAGCAGCTTTTTCCCAAGCCATGATGAAAAACTGTTTTTT | CASSFFPSHDEKLFF
TRBJ2-7 | . | . | TRBV7-8 | TGTGCCAGCAGCACCCCCTTGGGGGCCCCAAACTACGAGCAGTACTTC | CASSTPLGAPNYEQYF
TRBJ2-7 | . | . | TRBV7-2 | TGTGCCAGCAGCTTAGCGGGAGGAGCATCCTACGAGCAGTACTTC | CASSLAGGASYEQYF
TRBJ2-7 | . | TRBD1 | TRBV24-1 | TGTGCCACCAGTGACGGACAGGGGTACTACGAGCAGTACTTC | CATSDGQGYYEQYF